A selection of T cell receptor beta chains follows, all from one sample in a study of blood T cell repertoires in COVID-19. TCRdb's table, derived via immunoSEQ multiplex PCR, lists solely in-frame clones and lacks some. The sample has around 170,000 clones; roughly 81% are singletons. The sequenced sample was peripheral blood. Source of these receptors: an elderly woman with COVID-19, enrolled during active disease. CDR3s include the opening cysteine and the closing phenylalanine or tryptophan. A D gene is named only where the DNA matches it firmly. Clone sizes are given selectively: once, few, many, or a class where the clone is expanded.

TRBV5-8	TRBJ1-2	NA	once	CASSHEQRGPVYGYTF	TGTGCCAGCAGCCACGAACAAAGGGGCCCAGTCTATGGCTACACCTTC
TRBV9	TRBJ2-7	TRBD1	once	CASSVDAGGVHEQYF	TGTGCCAGCAGCGTAGACGCAGGGGGAGTCCACGAGCAGTACTTC
TRBV12-3/TRBV12-4	TRBJ2-7	NA	NA	CASSLQGNEQYF	TGTGCCAGCAGTCTCCAGGGGAACGAGCAGTACTTC
TRBV7-9	TRBJ2-7	TRBD2	NA	CASSDSGSTNEQYF	TGTGCCAGCAGCGACAGCGGGAGTACTAACGAGCAGTACTTC
TRBV5-1	TRBJ1-1	NA	once	CASSLAMGREAFF	TGCGCCAGCAGCCTAGCGATGGGACGTGAAGCTTTCTTT
TRBV5-6	TRBJ2-3	TRBD2	NA	CASSIRLAGVLDTQYF	TGTGCCAGCAGCATACGACTAGCGGGGGTTCTTGATACGCAGTATTTT
TRBV10-3	TRBJ1-2	NA	NA	CAIPGGGRDLNGYTF	TGTGCCATCCCCGGGGGGGGAAGAGATCTAAACGGCTACACCTTC
TRBV24-1	TRBJ2-2	TRBD1	NA	CAIGAKGATGELFF	TGTGCCATCGGGGCCAAGGGGGCGACCGGGGAGCTGTTTTTT
TRBV19	TRBJ1-5	TRBD1	NA	CASSIGRQGGRSNQPQHF	TGTGCCAGTAGTATAGGGAGACAGGGGGGAAGGAGCAATCAGCCCCAGCATTTT
TRBV9	TRBJ2-3	NA	NA	CASSRTWNTQYF	TGTGCCAGCAGCCGGACTTGGAATACGCAGTATTTT
TRBV7-6	TRBJ2-3	TRBD2	NA	CASSSGGYTQYF	TGTGCCAGCAGCTCGGGGGGGTATACGCAGTATTTT
TRBV5-1	TRBJ1-1	NA	NA	CASSLVRDTEAFF	TGCGCCAGCAGCTTGGTCAGGGACACTGAAGCTTTCTTT
TRBV7-6	TRBJ2-7	NA	NA	CASSLAPTAGYEQYF	TGTGCCAGCAGCTTAGCCCCAACAGCGGGCTACGAGCAGTACTTC
TRBV19	TRBJ1-6	NA	many	CASRLDRGSPLHF	TGTGCCAGTAGGTTGGATAGGGGATCACCCCTCCACTTT
TRBV19	TRBJ2-7	NA	once	CASRRGHHSSYEQYF	TGTGCCAGTAGGAGGGGACACCACAGCTCCTACGAGCAGTACTTC
TRBV15	TRBJ1-1	NA	NA	CATSRVRLSGGTEAFF	TGTGCCACCAGCAGAGTGAGGTTGTCCGGGGGCACTGAAGCTTTCTTT
TRBV6-4	TRBJ1-1	TRBD1	NA	CASSEMDRVGNTEAFF	TGTGCCAGCAGTGAAATGGACAGGGTTGGGAACACTGAAGCTTTCTTT